A single sample gave rise to the 8 T cell receptor beta chains below, sequenced in a study of T cells in tuberculosis. TCRdb's copy holds only in-frame clones and misses some; the assay was immunoSEQ multiplex PCR. The repertoire holds 25,000 to 35,000 clones, with about 95% as singletons. Sequences were obtained from PBMCs. These receptors were obtained from a donor under 30 with latent tuberculosis or without tuberculosis infection.

The chain carries TRBV7-9 and TRBJ2-1, with D perhaps TRBD2 (6 bases). Trimming took off 4 bases at V and 8 bases at J, with 24 bases between the two ends. Germline values: CDR1 SEHNR, CDR2 FQNEAQ (reference sequence). CDR3 length: 17 amino acids. The CDR3 spells CASSSKGGTRSPDEQFF. The CDR3, as DNA: TGTGCCAGCAGCTCCAAAGGAGGGACTCGGTCGCCCGATGAGCAGTTCTTC.

This chain links TRBV7-3 with TRBJ2-3; 7 bases are shared with TRBD2. The CDR3 covers 17 residues. Germline-derived CDR1 and CDR2 are SGHTA and FQGTGA. V lost 5 bases and J lost 4; bases outside the gene matches: 15. CDR3 amino acids: CASSPSSQRERADTQYF. The CDR3 coding sequence is TGTGCCAGCAGCCCCTCGTCCCAGCGGGAAAGAGCAGATACGCAGTATTTT.

This clone was seen only once. The rearrangement links TRBV19 to TRBJ1-2; weak D call: TRBD1 (5 bases). V dropped 3 bases and J dropped 0 bases, with 11 bases sitting between them. Germline V gene lookup returns CDR1 LNHDA and CDR2 SQIVND (reference sequence). The CDR3 spans 15 residues. The CDR3 nucleotides read TGTGCCAGTAGTATTTCAACAGGCGCTAACTATGGCTACACCTTC. It codes for CASSISTGANYGYTF.

The chain is built from TRBV7-6 and TRBJ2-5; 11 nucleotides line up with TRBD1. Germline CDR1 is SGHVS and CDR2 is FNYEAQ. The CDR3 spans 15 residues. With V trimmed by 5 bases and J by 5 bases, 7 bases remained unmatched. This CDR3 is CASSRWTGGVETQYF. The CDR3 DNA sequence: TGTGCCAGCAGCCGCTGGACAGGGGGCGTGGAGACCCAGTACTTC.

The rearrangement joins TRBV6-5 to TRBJ1-2; 9 bases align to TRBD1. The germline CDR1 and CDR2 sequences are MNHEY and SVGAGI. The V gene end was trimmed by 6 bases and the J gene end by 2 bases; junction bases not matched to a gene: 7. The CDR3 contains 15 residues. The CDR3 spells CASRRTGTGNYGYTF. The CDR3 DNA reads TGTGCCAGCAGACGTACCGGGACAGGGAACTATGGCTACACCTTC.

Notes on this clone: A read error may produce the germline difference seen at one junction end. This chain joins TRBV7-7 and TRBJ2-2; weak D call: TRBD2 (5 bases). This CDR3 comprises 14 residues. CDR1 SSHAT and CDR2 FNYEAQ come from the germline V gene (reference sequence). The CDR3 reads CASSSTSGTGELFF. For the CDR3, the DNA is TGTGCTAGCAGCTCAACTAGTGGCACCGGGGAGCTGTTTTTT.

The CDR3 coding sequence is TGTGCCAGCTCACCAGATAGAACCTACAATGAGCAGTTCTTC. Translation gives CASSPDRTYNEQFF. V and J are TRBV18 and TRBJ2-1; no firm D call. Trimming took 2 bases from V and 2 from J, leaving 7 bases between them. CDR3 length: 14 residues. Germline V gene data show CDR1 as KGHSH and CDR2 as LQKENI.

This clone was detected once. V is TRBV5-1 and J is TRBJ2-3; 10 nucleotides line up with TRBD1. Germline V gives CDR1 SGHRS, CDR2 YFSETQ. The J segment lost 4 bases and the V segment lost 3 bases, leaving 8 bases of the junction unmatched. The length of the CDR3 is 16 residues. CDR3 protein: CASSSLGQGFADTQYF. CDR3 nucleotide sequence: TGCGCCAGCAGCTCGCTGGGACAGGGGTTTGCAGATACGCAGTATTTT.